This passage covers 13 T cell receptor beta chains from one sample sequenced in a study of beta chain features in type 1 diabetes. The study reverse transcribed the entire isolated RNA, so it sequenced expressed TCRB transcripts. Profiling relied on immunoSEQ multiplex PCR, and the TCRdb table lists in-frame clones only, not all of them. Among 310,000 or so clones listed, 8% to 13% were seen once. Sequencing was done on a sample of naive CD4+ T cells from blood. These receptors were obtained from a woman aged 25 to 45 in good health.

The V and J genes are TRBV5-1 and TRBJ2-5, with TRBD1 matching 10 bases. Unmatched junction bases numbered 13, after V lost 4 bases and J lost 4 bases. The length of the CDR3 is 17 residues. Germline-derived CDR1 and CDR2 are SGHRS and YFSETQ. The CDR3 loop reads CASSGSFGTGEGETQYF. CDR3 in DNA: TGCGCCAGCAGCGGGAGCTTCGGGACAGGGGAGGGAGAGACCCAGTACTTC.

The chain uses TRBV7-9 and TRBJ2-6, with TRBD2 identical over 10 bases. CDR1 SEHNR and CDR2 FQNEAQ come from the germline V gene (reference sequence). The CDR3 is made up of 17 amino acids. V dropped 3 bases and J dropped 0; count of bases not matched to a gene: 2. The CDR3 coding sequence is TGTGCCAGCAGCTTCCCTAGCGGGAGCTCTGGGGCCAACGTCCTGACTTTC. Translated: CASSFPSGSSGANVLTF.

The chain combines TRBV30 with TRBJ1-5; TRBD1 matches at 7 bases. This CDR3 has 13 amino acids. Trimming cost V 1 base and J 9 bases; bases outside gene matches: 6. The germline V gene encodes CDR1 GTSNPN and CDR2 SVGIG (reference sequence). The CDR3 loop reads CAWSAGTDGPQHF. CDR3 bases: TGTGCCTGGAGTGCTGGGACAGATGGGCCCCAGCATTTT. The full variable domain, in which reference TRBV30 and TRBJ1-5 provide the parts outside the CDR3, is SQTIHQWPATLVQPVGSPLSLECTVEGTSNPNLYWYRQAAGRGLQLLFYSVGIGQISSEVPQNLSASRPQDRQFILSSKKLLLSDSGFYLCAWSAGTDGPQHFGDGTRLSIL.

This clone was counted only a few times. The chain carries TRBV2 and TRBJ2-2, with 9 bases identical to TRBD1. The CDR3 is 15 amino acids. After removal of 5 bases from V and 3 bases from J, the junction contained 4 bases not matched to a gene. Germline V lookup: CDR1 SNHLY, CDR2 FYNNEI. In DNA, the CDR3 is TGTGCCAGCAGTCGGACAGGGGTCGACACCGGGGAGCTGTTTTTT. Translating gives CASSRTGVDTGELFF.

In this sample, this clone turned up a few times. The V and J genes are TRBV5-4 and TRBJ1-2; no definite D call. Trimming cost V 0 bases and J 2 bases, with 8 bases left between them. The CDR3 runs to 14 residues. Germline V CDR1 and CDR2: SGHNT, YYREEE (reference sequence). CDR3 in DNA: TGTGCCAGCAGCTTGGTTCAGGAAAACTATGGCTACACCTTC. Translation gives CASSLVQENYGYTF.

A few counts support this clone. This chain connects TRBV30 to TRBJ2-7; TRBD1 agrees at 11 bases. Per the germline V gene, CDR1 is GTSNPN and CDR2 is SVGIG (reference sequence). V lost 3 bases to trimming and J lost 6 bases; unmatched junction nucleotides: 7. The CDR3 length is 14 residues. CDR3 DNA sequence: TGTGCCTGGAGCCATTCCGGGACAGGGGGCGAGCAGTACTTC. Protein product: CAWSHSGTGGEQYF.

The CDR3, as DNA: TGTGCCAGCAGCCGGACGGGGGACTACGAGCAGTACTTC. Protein product: CASSRTGDYEQYF. The rearrangement links TRBV9 to TRBJ2-7, with D tentatively TRBD2 (6 bases). CDR1 and CDR2 (germline): SGDLS, YYNGEE. V dropped 4 bases and J dropped 3 bases, with 11 bases sitting between them. The CDR3 is 13 amino acids.

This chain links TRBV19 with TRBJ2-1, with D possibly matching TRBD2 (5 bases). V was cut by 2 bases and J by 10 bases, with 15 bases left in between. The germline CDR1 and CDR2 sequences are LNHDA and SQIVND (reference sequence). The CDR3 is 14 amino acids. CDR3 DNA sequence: TGTGCCAGTAGTATACGATTACTAGAGTACGAGCAGTTCTTC. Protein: CASSIRLLEYEQFF.

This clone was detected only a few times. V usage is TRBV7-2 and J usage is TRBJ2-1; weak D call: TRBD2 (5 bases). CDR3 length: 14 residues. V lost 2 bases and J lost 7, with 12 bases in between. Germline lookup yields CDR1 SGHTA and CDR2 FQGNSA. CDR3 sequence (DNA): TGTGCCAGCAGCTTACTTCCCAGGAGGAATGAGCAGTTCTTC. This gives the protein CASSLLPRRNEQFF.

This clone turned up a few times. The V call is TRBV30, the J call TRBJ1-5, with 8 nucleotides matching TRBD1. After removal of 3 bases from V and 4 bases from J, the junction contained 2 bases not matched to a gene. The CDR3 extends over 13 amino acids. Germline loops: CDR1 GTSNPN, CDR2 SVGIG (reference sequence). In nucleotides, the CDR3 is TGTGCCTGGAGCCACAGGGGGAATCAGCCCCAGCATTTT. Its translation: CAWSHRGNQPQHF.

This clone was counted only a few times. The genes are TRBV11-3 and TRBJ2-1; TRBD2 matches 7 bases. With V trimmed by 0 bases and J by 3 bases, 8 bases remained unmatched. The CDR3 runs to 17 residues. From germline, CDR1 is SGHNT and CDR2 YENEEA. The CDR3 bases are TGTGCCAGCAGCTTAGATGGGACTAAGGTCGTCTACAATGAGCAGTTCTTC. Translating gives CASSLDGTKVVYNEQFF.

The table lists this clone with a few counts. This CDR3 reads CASSTTSGGGELFF. CDR3 nucleotides: TGTGCCAGCAGTACGACTAGCGGGGGCGGGGAGCTGTTTTTT. The chain joins TRBV11-2 to TRBJ2-2; 12 bases are shared with TRBD2. The germline gives CDR1 SGHAT, CDR2 FQNNGV. V lost 6 bases to trimming and J lost 7 bases; unmatched junction nucleotides: 3. The CDR3 sequence is 14 residues long.

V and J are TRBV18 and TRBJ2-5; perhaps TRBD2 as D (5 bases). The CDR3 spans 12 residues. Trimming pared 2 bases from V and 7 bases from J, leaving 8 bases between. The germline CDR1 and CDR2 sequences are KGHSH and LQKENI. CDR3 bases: TGTGCCAGCTCACCATTCGAGGGGACCCAGTACTTC. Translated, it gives CASSPFEGTQYF.